The TCR beta chain described here comes from a study of blood T cell repertoires in COVID-19. Repertoires were generated with immunoSEQ multiplex PCR, while TCRdb's copy carries only in-frame clones and drops some. The sample holds about 130,000 clones, roughly 78% seen once. The CDR3 is 18 amino acids. Germline V lookup: CDR1 SGHNT, CDR2 YYREEE (reference sequence). V lost 0 bases and J 8 bases, leaving 26 bases between the germline ends. This clone has just a few counts. The sequence was collected from a woman between 45 and 60 years old who had recovered from COVID-19. Sequences were obtained from PBMCs or T cells enriched from blood (not recorded which). The chain joins TRBV5-4 to TRBJ1-2; a weak D match, TRBD1 (6 bases). The CDR3 sequence is CASSLEASGYRAGVGYTF. Written as DNA, the CDR3 is TGTGCCAGCAGCTTGGAAGCCAGTGGCTACAGGGCCGGGGTGGGCTACACCTTC.